These 29 T cell receptor beta chains originate from one sample sequenced in a study of T cell clonality in common variable immunodeficiency. Repertoires were generated with immunoSEQ multiplex PCR, while TCRdb's copy carries only in-frame clones and drops some. The data show 60,000 to 75,000 clones, with none appearing a single time. Sample: peripheral blood mononuclear cells. The receptors were gathered from a person aged 18 to 70 in good health.

This clone was recorded a few times. Read coverage stops 3 residues before the CDR3 terminus; the germline J gene supplies the remainder. The chain couples TRBV5-4 to TRBJ2-5; 14 bases fit TRBD2. V shed 3 bases and J 5 bases; nucleotides not matched to a gene: 6. CDR1 is SGHNT and CDR2 is YYREEE in the germline V gene (reference sequence). This CDR3 comprises 16 residues. The chain's CDR3 is CASSWGTSGRGETQYF. The DNA read from the CDR3 is TGTGCCAGCAGCTGGGGGACTAGCGGGAGAGGGGAGACC.

Many counts were recorded for this clone. From the germline J gene comes the end of the CDR3, since the read stops 3 residues before it. The chain is built from TRBV10-1 and TRBJ2-7; 7 bases line up with TRBD2. Germline V CDR1 and CDR2: WNHNN, SYGVQD (reference sequence). Trimming took 9 bases from V and 3 from J; bases not matched to a gene: 8. The CDR3 contains 13 residues. Incomplete CDR3 DNA: TGCGCCAGACCCCCTAGCGGAGGCTACGAG. Protein product: CARPPSGGYE. The entire CDR3 is CARPPSGGYEQYF.

This clone was counted many times. The missing CDR3 end, 3 residues past where the read stops, is filled in from the germline J gene. The rearrangement links TRBV5-1 to TRBJ2-5; 10 nucleotides line up with TRBD2. The CDR3 sequence is 14 residues long. The germline gives CDR1 SGHRS, CDR2 YFSETQ. Trimming at V came to 3 bases and at J to 3 bases, leaving 2 bases not matched to a gene. The covered CDR3 bases are TGCGCCAGCAGCTACGGGACTAGCGAAGAGACC. Translated, it gives CASSYGTSEET. The full CDR3 protein reads CASSYGTSEETQYF.

This clone occurred many times. The read is 3 residues too short to cover the CDR3 end, so that end is filled in from the germline J gene. The chain links TRBV18 to TRBJ2-2; tentative D call: TRBD1 (5 bases). The CDR3 contains 13 residues. Trimming shortened V by 3 bases and J by 6 bases, and 8 bases separated the two germline ends. Germline loops: CDR1 KGHSH, CDR2 LQKENI. CDR3 protein: CASSPQGSGELFF. The covered CDR3 bases are TGTGCCAGCTCACCCCAGGGATCCGGGGAG.

This clone was counted at least ten times. The CDR3 end lies 3 residues beyond the end of the read and is filled in from the germline J gene. V usage is TRBV30 and J usage is TRBJ2-3, with 8 nucleotides matching TRBD1. The CDR3 totals 15 residues. CDR1 is GTSNPN and CDR2 is SVGIG in the germline V gene (reference sequence). With 3 bases clipped from V and 0 bases from J, the junction kept 5 bases outside the gene matches. The covered CDR3 bases are TGTGCCTGGAGAGCCGGGACAGGAAGCACAGATACG. Protein: CAWRAGTGSTDT. Given in full, the CDR3 is CAWRAGTGSTDTQYF.

This clone was observed at least ten times. The CDR3 end is not reached by the read, which stops 3 residues before it; the germline J gene fills it in. The V call is TRBV7-3, the J call TRBJ2-1; a weak D match, TRBD1 (6 bases). Trimming shortened V by 2 bases and J by 7 bases, and 18 bases separated the two germline ends. The CDR3 consists of 16 residues. The germline V gene encodes CDR1 SGHTA and CDR2 FQGTGA. Here the CDR3 reads CASSLGGQGVGNEQFF. The DNA read from the CDR3 is TGTGCCAGCAGCTTAGGGGGCCAGGGCGTGGGGAATGAG.

This clone was recorded many times. The read is 3 residues too short to cover the CDR3 end, so that end is filled in from the germline J gene. The chain joins TRBV28 to TRBJ2-3, with 9 bases aligning to TRBD2. J was trimmed by 3 bases and V by 7 bases; bases with no gene match: 11. The CDR3 is made up of 16 amino acids. The germline CDR1 and CDR2 sequences are MDHEN and SYDVKM. CDR3 in amino acids: CASTLTPGLATDTQYF. The sequenced CDR3 bases are TGTGCCAGCACTCTGACCCCGGGACTAGCAACAGATACG.

This clone has at least ten counts. With the read ending 3 residues before the CDR3 end, the germline J gene is used to fill in that end. The V and J genes are TRBV2 and TRBJ1-5; D is ambiguous. The CDR3 totals 13 residues. Germline CDR1 and CDR2: SNHLY and FYNNEI. V lost 4 bases, J lost 5 bases, and 9 bases lay in between. The DNA read from the CDR3 is TGTGCCAGCAGTGGTAGAGTCGATCAGCCC. It translates to CASSGRVDQP. In full, the CDR3 is CASSGRVDQPQHF.

This clone was picked up many times. The DNA ends 3 residues before the CDR3 does, and the rest of the CDR3 is filled in from the germline J gene. This chain uses TRBV12-5 with TRBJ1-2; TRBD1 matches 7 bases. Germline V lookup: CDR1 LGHNT, CDR2 FRNRAP. The CDR3 is 17 amino acids. The trim removed 2 bases at V and 0 bases at J, leaving 9 bases unmatched. The CDR3 loop reads CASGLPNSDRSNYGYTF. CDR3 DNA, as far as it was read: TGTGCTAGTGGTTTGCCAAACTCGGACAGGTCTAACTATGGC.

This clone has a count of ten or more. CDR3 DNA (partial): TGTGCCAGCAGCTTGAGCGGGGGCTACAATGAG. Translating it yields CASSLSGGYNE. The whole CDR3 reads CASSLSGGYNEQFF. The rearrangement uses TRBV7-3 and TRBJ2-1; 8 positions agree with TRBD2. The sequenced fragment ends 3 residues before the CDR3 boundary, so the rest is inferred from the germline J gene. Trimming removed 3 bases from V and 3 bases from J; junction bases left unmatched: 1. This CDR3 has 14 residues. Looked up from germline, CDR1 is SGHTA and CDR2 is FQGTGA.

This clone was observed many times. CDR3 amino acids: CASSLYFSGTGANEQFF. The CDR3 bases that were read are TGCGCCAGCAGCTTGTATTTCTCCGGGACAGGGGCCAATGAG. The rearrangement joins TRBV5-1 to TRBJ2-1; TRBD1 aligns across 10 bases. The CDR3 extends 3 residues past the end of the read, so its final part is completed from the germline J gene. Germline V CDR1 and CDR2: SGHRS, YFSETQ. This CDR3 contains 17 residues. V was pared by 1 base and J by 6 bases, with 10 bases of the junction left unmatched.

This clone has ten or more counts. The read ends 3 residues early relative to the CDR3; the germline J gene fills the gap. This chain connects TRBV20-1 to TRBJ1-5; D may be TRBD1 (5 bases). V lost 5 bases to trimming and J lost 2 bases, with 16 bases between them. From germline, CDR1 is DFQATT and CDR2 SNEGSKA (reference sequence). The length of the CDR3 is 15 residues. The CDR3 DNA, read in part, is TGCAGTGCTGAGCGGGGGAGGTCTGGCAATCAGCCC. It is translated as CSAERGRSGNQP. The entire CDR3 is CSAERGRSGNQPQHF.

This clone has at least ten counts. The read comes to an end 3 residues before the CDR3 does, leaving the germline J gene to fill in the end. The chain combines TRBV5-1 with TRBJ1-1, with 7 nucleotides matching TRBD1. V shed 4 bases and J 0 bases; nucleotides not matched to a gene: 9. The CDR3 totals 16 residues. In germline, CDR1 is SGHRS, CDR2 YFSETQ. CDR3 loop: CASSPRQGSVNTEAFF. CDR3 DNA, as far as it was read: TGCGCCAGCAGCCCCCGACAGGGTTCAGTGAACACTGAA.

This clone was observed many times. The read ends 3 residues shy of where the CDR3 ends; the end is completed using the germline J gene. The chain recombines TRBV19 with TRBJ2-7, with 12 bases fitting TRBD2. Losses at the gene ends were 6 bases for V and 0 bases for J; bases not matched to a gene: 3. The germline CDR1 and CDR2 sequences are LNHDA and SQIVND (reference sequence). The CDR3 contains 15 residues. Incomplete CDR3 DNA: TGTGCCAGTAGCCGGACTAGCGGGAACTCCTACGAG. Its protein product is CASSRTSGNSYE. The full CDR3 protein reads CASSRTSGNSYEQYF.

This clone was seen ten or more times. Coverage ceases 3 residues before the CDR3 finishes, and the germline J gene fills in the end. The chain combines TRBV4-2 with TRBJ2-4; perhaps TRBD2 as D (6 bases). This CDR3 is built from 18 residues. CDR1 is LGHNA, CDR2 YNFKEQ, per germline. V was pared by 0 bases and J by 1 base, with 16 bases between. The CDR3 bases that were read are TGTGCCAGCAGCCAAGAGGGGTACGGGGGTCAGGCCAAAAACATT. This sequence encodes CASSQEGYGGQAKNI. The complete CDR3 protein is CASSQEGYGGQAKNIQYF.

The sample holds many counts of this clone. The CDR3 end falls 3 residues outside the read, so it is completed with the germline J gene. The chain carries TRBV5-1 and TRBJ2-7; 7 nucleotides match TRBD2. V lost 2 bases to trimming and J lost 4 bases; unmatched junction nucleotides: 9. This CDR3 contains 15 residues. Germline lookup yields CDR1 SGHRS and CDR2 YFSETQ. The CDR3 region is CASSFSSGALYEQYF. The sequenced part of the CDR3 DNA is TGCGCCAGCAGCTTTTCTAGCGGAGCGCTATACGAG.

This clone has a count of ten or more. The CDR3 region is CASYSGRASLSGANVLTF. CDR3 bases read: TGTGCCAGTTATAGCGGGAGGGCTTCCCTCTCTGGGGCCAACGTC. The rearrangement links TRBV19 to TRBJ2-6; 11 nucleotides match TRBD2. From the germline J gene comes the end of the CDR3, since the read stops 3 residues before it. V lost 8 bases to trimming and J lost 0 bases; unmatched junction nucleotides: 9. Looked up from germline, CDR1 is LNHDA and CDR2 is SQIVND (reference sequence). This CDR3 has 18 residues.

Many counts were recorded for this clone. Read data end 3 residues before the CDR3 end; the end is taken from the germline J gene. The genes are TRBV2 and TRBJ1-2; D call uncertain. V lost 1 base to trimming and J lost 0 bases, with 6 bases between them. This CDR3 has 14 amino acids. Germline CDR1 is SNHLY and CDR2 is FYNNEI. CDR3 residues: CASSEVTANYGYTF. The CDR3 bases that were read are TGTGCCAGCAGTGAAGTCACTGCTAACTATGGC.

This clone has at least ten counts. The DNA ends 3 residues before the CDR3 does, and the rest of the CDR3 is filled in from the germline J gene. The V call is TRBV5-4, the J call TRBJ2-3; 8 nucleotides align to TRBD2. CDR3 size: 16 residues. V lost 2 bases and J lost 4; bases outside the gene matches: 9. Germline CDR1 is SGHNT and CDR2 is YYREEE (reference sequence). CDR3 protein: CASSFPSAGASDTQYF. The sequenced CDR3 bases are TGTGCCAGCAGCTTCCCCTCAGCGGGAGCTTCAGATACG.

This clone was seen ten or more times. Compared with germline, one end of the junction differs, possibly owing to a read error. The CDR3 sequence is CASSEGQLNAKLFF. CDR3 DNA (partial): TGTGCCAGCAGTGAGGGACAGCTCAATGCAAAA. The chain recombines TRBV2 with TRBJ1-4; 7 nucleotides line up with TRBD1. Read coverage stops 3 residues before the CDR3 terminus; the germline J gene supplies the remainder. Germline V gene data show CDR1 as SNHLY and CDR2 as FYNNEI. The CDR3 contains 14 residues.

This clone was seen at least ten times. CDR3 sequence: CASSLAFGTTETQYF. Partial CDR3 DNA: TGTGCCAGCAGCTTAGCATTCGGGACTACAGAGACC. The chain links TRBV7-6 to TRBJ2-5; 7 bases are a match to TRBD2. The CDR3 is cut off 3 residues early in the read; its end comes from the germline J gene. The CDR3 length is 15 residues. V was pared by 0 bases and J by 4 bases, with 5 bases of the junction left unmatched. CDR1 is SGHVS and CDR2 is FNYEAQ in the germline V gene.

This clone was detected ten times or more. The read finishes 3 residues shy of the CDR3 end, and the germline J gene is used to complete it. The chain recombines TRBV20-1 with TRBJ2-7; D is undetermined. V was cut by 4 bases and J by 0 bases, with 16 bases left in between. The CDR3 is 15 amino acids. Germline loops: CDR1 DFQATT, CDR2 SNEGSKA (reference sequence). The CDR3 reads CSAILSPAPSYEQYF. The sequenced part of the CDR3 DNA is TGCAGTGCTATTCTTAGCCCAGCGCCCTCCTACGAG.

This clone was recorded at least ten times. CDR3 DNA, as far as it was read: TGTGCCAGCAGTTCATTCGACAGTCACGAG. Its translation: CASSSFDSHE. The full CDR3 protein reads CASSSFDSHEQYF. The V gene is TRBV12-3 or TRBV12-4, the J gene TRBJ2-7; D is perhaps TRBD1 (5 bases). The CDR3 end is not reached by the read, which stops 3 residues before it; the germline J gene fills it in. The V and J ends lost 4 bases and 5 bases respectively, with 12 bases between them. There are 13 residues in the CDR3.

This clone was observed many times. The read is 3 residues too short to cover the CDR3 end, so that end is filled in from the germline J gene. V and J are TRBV30 and TRBJ1-1, with D tentatively TRBD1 (6 bases). V lost 5 bases to trimming and J lost 6 bases, with 16 bases between them. The CDR3 is 13 amino acids. Germline values: CDR1 GTSNPN, CDR2 SVGIG (reference sequence). The CDR3 protein is CAWVPQGWSEAFF. CDR3 bases read: TGTGCCTGGGTACCACAGGGATGGTCTGAA.

This clone occurred many times. The CDR3 extends 3 residues past the end of the read, so its final part is completed from the germline J gene. The chain employs TRBV5-1 and TRBJ1-1; 8 bases fit TRBD1. The CDR3 runs to 15 residues. Per the germline V gene, CDR1 is SGHRS and CDR2 is YFSETQ. The trim removed 7 bases at V and 5 bases at J, leaving 13 bases unmatched. CDR3 amino acids: CASRSSTGGWTEAFF. The sequenced CDR3 bases are TGCGCCAGCCGCTCGTCCACAGGGGGTTGGACTGAA.

This clone has at least ten counts. Sequencing ends 3 residues short of the CDR3 end; the germline J gene provides the rest. The chain employs TRBV19 and TRBJ2-1; no reliable D call. This CDR3 contains 14 residues. V lost 6 bases and J lost 4, with 13 bases in between. Germline CDR1 reads LNHDA; CDR2 reads SQIVND (reference sequence). CDR3 DNA, as far as it was read: TGTGCCAGTAGGCCTCCGACTGTTTACAATGAG. Translated, it gives CASRPPTVYNE. In full, the CDR3 is CASRPPTVYNEQFF.

Ten or more counts support this clone. The CDR3 bases that were read are TGTGCCAGCAGCTTCACTCGGAACACCGGGGAG. This translates into CASSFTRNTGE. The whole CDR3 protein is CASSFTRNTGELFF. The chain combines TRBV7-8 with TRBJ2-2; D unclear. Read coverage stops 3 residues before the CDR3 terminus; the germline J gene supplies the remainder. Germline V lookup: CDR1 SGHVS, CDR2 FQNEAQ. Trimming shortened V by 3 bases and J by 1 base, and 6 bases separated the two germline ends. This CDR3 is built from 14 residues.

This clone was recorded many times. The read ends 3 residues shy of where the CDR3 ends; the end is completed using the germline J gene. The gene calls are TRBV7-3 and TRBJ2-1; TRBD1 might be the D (6 bases). With 2 bases removed from V and 2 bases from J, the gap between germline ends came to 10 bases. The germline CDR1 and CDR2 sequences are SGHTA and FQGTGA. This CDR3 spans 15 amino acids. The sequenced CDR3 bases are TGTGCCAGCAGCTTAGTCCCAGGGGCCTACAATGAG. Translation gives CASSLVPGAYNE. The CDR3 reads in full as CASSLVPGAYNEQFF.

This clone appeared many times. Read data end 3 residues before the CDR3 end; the end is taken from the germline J gene. The rearrangement links TRBV4-2 to TRBJ1-4; possible D gene TRBD1, 5 bases. CDR3 size: 14 residues. Germline CDR1 is LGHNA and CDR2 is YNFKEQ. The V end was cut by 0 bases, the J end by 5 bases, with 7 bases between. The sequenced part of the CDR3 DNA is TGTGCCAGCAGCCAAGAGGCAGGGAATGAAAAA. As protein: CASSQEAGNEK. The entire CDR3 sequence reads CASSQEAGNEKLFF.